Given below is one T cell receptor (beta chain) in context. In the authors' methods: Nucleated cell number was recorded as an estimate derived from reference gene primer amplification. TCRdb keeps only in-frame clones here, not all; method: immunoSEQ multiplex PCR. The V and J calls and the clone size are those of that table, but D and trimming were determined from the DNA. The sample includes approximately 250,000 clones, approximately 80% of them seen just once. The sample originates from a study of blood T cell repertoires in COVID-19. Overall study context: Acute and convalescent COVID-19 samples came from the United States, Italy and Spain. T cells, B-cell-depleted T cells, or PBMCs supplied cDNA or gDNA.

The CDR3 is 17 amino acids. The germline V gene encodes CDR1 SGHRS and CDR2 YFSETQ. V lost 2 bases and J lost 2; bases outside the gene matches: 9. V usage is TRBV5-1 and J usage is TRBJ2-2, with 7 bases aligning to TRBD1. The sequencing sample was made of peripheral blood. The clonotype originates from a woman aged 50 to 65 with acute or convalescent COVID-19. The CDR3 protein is CASSLGGRGANTGELFF. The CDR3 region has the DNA TGCGCCAGCAGCTTAGGGGGCCGAGGGGCTAACACCGGGGAGCTGTTTTTT.